This T cell receptor beta chain originates from a study of T cells in tuberculosis. Whole-study results and caveats: Active tuberculosis TCR-alpha repertoires lay closer to GMM-specific TCRs than IGRA-negative controls, suggesting clonal expansion.

CDR1 is PRHDT and CDR2 is FYEKMQ in the germline V gene (reference sequence). Trimming removed 5 bases from V and 2 bases from J, with 19 bases in between. The CDR3 is made up of 17 amino acids. Here immunoSEQ multiplex PCR was the method, and the copy in TCRdb shows in-frame clones only, minus some. The profile shows roughly 41,000 clones, around 93% of them singletons. Concerning this clone itself: Its antigen is unknown.

The chain uses TRBV13 and TRBJ2-1; the D gene is possibly TRBD2 (7 bases). The sample was PBMCs. The sequence was obtained from a donor between 10 and 29 years old with latent tuberculosis or without tuberculosis infection. Some clones in this sample may be carry-over from other donors' samples. The CDR3 spells CASSTPGGETPYNEQFF. The CDR3 DNA sequence: TGTGCCAGCAGCACCCCGGGGGGCGAGACCCCCTACAATGAGCAGTTCTTC. The variable domain in full, with the rest retrieved from reference TRBV13 and TRBJ2-1, is AAGVIQSPRHLIKEKRETATLKCYPIPRHDTVYWYQQGPGQDPQFLISFYEKMQSDKGSIPDRFSAQQFSDYHSELNMSSLELGDSALYFCASSTPGGETPYNEQFFGPGTRLTVL.